This T cell receptor (beta chain) was documented in a study of T cells in Graves' hyperthyroidism and ophthalmopathy. The wider study: The authors collected peripheral blood at initial diagnosis, before any treatment.

This clonotype was seen ten or more times. TCR beta CDR3 region amplification was performed from RNA transcripts. RT-PCR in the first round (using the HTBI primer set) targeted the TCR CDR3. One entry per CDR3 protein results from TCRdb running MiXCR on the multiplex PCR reads. The sample yields a few hundred thousand distinct CDR3 sequences, about 15% seen once. V lost 2 bases and J lost 2, with 8 bases in between. The CDR3 runs 14 residues. Per the germline V gene, CDR1 is MDHEN and CDR2 is SYDVKM. The sequencing input was blood. This chain joins TRBV28 and TRBJ2-3; D might be TRBD2 (6 bases). The receptor was isolated from a woman aged 45-60 years with Graves' hyperthyroidism that later progressed to Graves' ophthalmopathy. DNA for the CDR3: TGTGCCAGCAGTTTAGGAGGGCCCACAGATACGCAGTATTTT. Residues: CASSLGGPTDTQYF. The variable domain in full, with the rest retrieved from reference TRBV28 and TRBJ2-3, is DVKVTQSSRYLVKRTGEKVFLECVQDMDHENMFWYRQDPGLGLRLIYFSYDVKMKEKGDIPEGYSVSREKKERFSLILESASTNQTSMYLCASSLGGPTDTQYFGPGTRLTVL.